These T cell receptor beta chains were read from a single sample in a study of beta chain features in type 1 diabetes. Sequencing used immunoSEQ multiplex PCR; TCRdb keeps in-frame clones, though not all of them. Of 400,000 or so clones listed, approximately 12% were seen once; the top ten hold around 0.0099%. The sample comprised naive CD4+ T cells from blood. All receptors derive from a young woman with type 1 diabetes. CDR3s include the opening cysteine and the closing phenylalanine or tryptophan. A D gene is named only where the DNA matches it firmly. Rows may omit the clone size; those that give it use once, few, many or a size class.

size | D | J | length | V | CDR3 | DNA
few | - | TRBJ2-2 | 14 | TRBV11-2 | CASSLARLAGELFF | TGTGCCAGCAGCTTAGCTAGATTGGCCGGGGAGCTGTTTTTT
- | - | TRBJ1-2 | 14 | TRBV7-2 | CASSLSRANYGYTF | TGTGCCAGCAGCTTAAGCAGGGCCAACTATGGCTACACCTTC
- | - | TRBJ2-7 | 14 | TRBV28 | CASREGLQTYEQYF | TGTGCCAGCAGGGAGGGACTTCAGACCTACGAGCAGTACTTC
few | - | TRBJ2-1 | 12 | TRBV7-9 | CASSPSYNEQFF | TGTGCCAGCAGCCCATCCTACAATGAGCAGTTCTTC
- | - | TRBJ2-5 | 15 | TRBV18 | CASSPLRGEQETQYF | TGTGCCAGCTCGCCCCTCCGCGGGGAACAAGAGACCCAGTACTTC
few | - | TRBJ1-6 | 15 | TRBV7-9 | CASSFRGAYNSPLHF | TGTGCCAGCAGCTTTCGGGGGGCCTATAATTCACCCCTCCACTTT
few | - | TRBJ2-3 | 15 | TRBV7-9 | CASSLAPQGGDTQYF | TGTGCCAGCAGCTTAGCTCCGCAGGGGGGAGATACGCAGTATTTT
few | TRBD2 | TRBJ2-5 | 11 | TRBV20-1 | CSARGVPTQYF | TGCAGTGCACGGGGGGTGCCGACCCAGTACTTC
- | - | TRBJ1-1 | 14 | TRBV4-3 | CASSQSLTGSEAFF | TGCGCCAGCAGCCAATCATTGACAGGCAGTGAAGCTTTCTTT
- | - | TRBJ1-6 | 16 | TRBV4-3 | CASTPSIGAGNSPLHF | TGCGCCAGCACCCCAAGTATAGGGGCCGGGAATTCACCCCTCCACTTT
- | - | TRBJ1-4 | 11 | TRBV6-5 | CASRRDEKLFF | TGTGCCAGCAGACGAGATGAAAAACTGTTTTTT
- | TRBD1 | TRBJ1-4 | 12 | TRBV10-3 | CAIDRAGEKLFF | TGTGCCATCGACAGGGCGGGTGAAAAACTGTTTTTT
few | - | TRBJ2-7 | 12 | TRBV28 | CASFSGPYEQYF | TGTGCCAGTTTCAGCGGGCCCTACGAGCAGTACTTC
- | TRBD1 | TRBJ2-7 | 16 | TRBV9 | CASSAGTGRGSYEQYF | TGTGCCAGCAGCGCCGGGACAGGGCGTGGGAGCTACGAGCAGTACTTC
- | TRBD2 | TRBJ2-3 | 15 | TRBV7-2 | CASSPRGGDEDTQYF | TGTGCCAGCAGCCCACGGGGGGGCGATGAGGATACGCAGTATTTT
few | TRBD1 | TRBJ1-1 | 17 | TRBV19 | CASSNGDRGYLNTEAFF | TGTGCCAGTAGTAACGGTGACAGGGGGTATCTGAACACTGAAGCTTTCTTT
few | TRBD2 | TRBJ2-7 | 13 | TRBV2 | CASALAEDYEQYF | TGTGCCAGCGCTCTAGCGGAGGACTACGAGCAGTACTTC
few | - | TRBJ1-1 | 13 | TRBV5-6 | CASSPDRRAEAFF | TGTGCCAGCAGCCCGGACAGACGAGCTGAAGCTTTCTTT
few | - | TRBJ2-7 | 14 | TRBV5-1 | CASSWALLYHEQYF | TGCGCCAGCAGCTGGGCCCTACTCTACCACGAGCAGTACTTC
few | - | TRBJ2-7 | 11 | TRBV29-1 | CSALAGYEQYF | TGCAGCGCCCTCGCGGGCTACGAGCAGTACTTC
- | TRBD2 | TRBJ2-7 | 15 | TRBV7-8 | CASTFQAGGSYEQYF | TGTGCCAGCACCTTCCAAGCGGGCGGGAGCTACGAGCAGTACTTC
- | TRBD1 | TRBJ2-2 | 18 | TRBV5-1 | CASSPNPGQAPSSGELFF | TGCGCCAGCAGCCCCAATCCGGGACAGGCACCCTCGAGCGGGGAGCTGTTTTTT
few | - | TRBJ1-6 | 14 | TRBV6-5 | CASRRGSYNSPLHF | TGTGCCTCTCGGCGGGGCTCCTATAATTCACCCCTCCACTTT
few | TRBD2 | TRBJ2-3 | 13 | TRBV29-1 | CSAGTKYTDTQYF | TGCAGCGCCGGGACTAAGTACACAGATACGCAGTATTTT
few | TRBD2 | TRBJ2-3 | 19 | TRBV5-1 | CASSLKTSGGSLSTDTQYF | TGCGCCAGCAGCTTGAAGACTAGCGGGGGCTCTCTTAGCACAGATACGCAGTATTTT
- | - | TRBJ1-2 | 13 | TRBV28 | CASTWGRLYGYTF | TGTGCCAGCACCTGGGGCAGACTCTATGGCTACACCTTC
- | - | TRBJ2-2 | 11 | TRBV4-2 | CATSLTGELFF | TGTGCCACCAGCTTAACCGGGGAGCTGTTTTTT
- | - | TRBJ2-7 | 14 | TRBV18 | CASSPPRGRGEQYF | TGTGCCAGCTCACCACCTCGCGGCCGCGGGGAGCAGTACTTC
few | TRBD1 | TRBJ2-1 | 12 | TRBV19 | CASSPRGLTQFF | TGTGCCAGTAGTCCCAGGGGGCTGACGCAGTTCTTC
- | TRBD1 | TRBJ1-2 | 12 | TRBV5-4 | CASSSTGNGYTF | TGTGCCAGCAGCTCGACAGGGAATGGCTACACCTTC
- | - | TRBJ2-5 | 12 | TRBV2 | CASRQGGETQYF | TGTGCCAGCAGACAGGGAGGGGAGACCCAGTACTTC
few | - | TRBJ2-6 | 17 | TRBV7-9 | CASSLAGRGVRANVLTF | TGTGCCAGCAGCTTAGCCGGCCGGGGAGTCCGGGCCAACGTCCTGACTTTC
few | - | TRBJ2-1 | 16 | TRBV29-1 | CSVPRGVSTTYNEQFF | TGCAGCGTTCCCAGGGGCGTCTCTACGACCTACAATGAGCAGTTCTTC
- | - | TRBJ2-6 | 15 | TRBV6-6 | CASSYRGSGANVLTF | TGTGCCAGCAGTTACAGGGGCTCTGGGGCCAACGTCCTGACTTTC
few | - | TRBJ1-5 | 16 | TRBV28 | CASSFSLQGRNQPQHF | TGTGCCAGCAGTTTTTCTCTTCAGGGCCGCAATCAGCCCCAGCATTTT
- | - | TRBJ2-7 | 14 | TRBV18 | CASSPPSGTYEQYF | TGTGCCAGCTCACCACCTTCGGGAACCTACGAGCAGTACTTC
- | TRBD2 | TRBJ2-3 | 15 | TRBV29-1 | CSGRPSGRTTDTQYF | TGCAGCGGGCGGCCTAGCGGGAGGACAACAGATACGCAGTATTTT
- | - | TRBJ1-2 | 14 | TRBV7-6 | CASSQELRGADRDF | TGTGCCAGCAGCCAGGAACTACGCGGGGCCGACCGGGATTTC
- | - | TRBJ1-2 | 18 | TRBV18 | CASSPASTGGLLEGGYTF | TGTGCCAGCTCACCGGCGTCAACAGGAGGGTTACTCGAAGGTGGCTACACCTTC
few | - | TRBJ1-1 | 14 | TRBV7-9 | CASSLQGVNTEAFF | TGTGCCAGCAGCCTACAGGGAGTGAACACTGAAGCTTTCTTT
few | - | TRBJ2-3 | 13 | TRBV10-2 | CASKASGPDTQYF | TGCGCCAGCAAGGCTAGTGGCCCAGATACGCAGTATTTT
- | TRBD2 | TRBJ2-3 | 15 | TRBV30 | CAWGGSGISTDTQYF | TGTGCCTGGGGCGGGAGCGGGATAAGCACAGATACGCAGTATTTT
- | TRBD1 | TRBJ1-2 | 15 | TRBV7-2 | CASSRPPGQVDGYTF | TGTGCCAGCAGCCGCCCCCCCGGACAGGTCGACGGCTACACCTTC
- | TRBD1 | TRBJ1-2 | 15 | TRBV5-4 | CASSLVGQNTYGYTF | TGTGCCAGCAGCTTGGTGGGACAGAATACTTATGGCTACACCTTC
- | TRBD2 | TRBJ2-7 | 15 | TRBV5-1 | CASSLEAGGPYEQYF | TGCGCCAGCAGCTTGGAGGCGGGAGGACCTTACGAGCAGTACTTC
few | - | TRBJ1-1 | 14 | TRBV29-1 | CSVEVGGRASGAFF | TGCAGCGTTGAAGTGGGGGGGAGGGCCTCTGGAGCTTTCTTT
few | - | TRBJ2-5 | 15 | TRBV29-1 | CSVVGRLSYQETQYF | TGCAGCGTTGTTGGGAGGCTATCGTACCAAGAGACCCAGTACTTC
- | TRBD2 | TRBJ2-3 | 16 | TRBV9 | CASSVGTSGFTDTQYF | TGTGCCAGCAGCGTAGGGACTAGCGGATTCACAGATACGCAGTATTTT
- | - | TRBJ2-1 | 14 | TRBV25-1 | CASSEPRDYNEQFF | TGTGCCAGCAGTGAACCCCGGGACTACAATGAGCAGTTCTTC